The 5 T cell receptor beta chains reported below all come from one sample, sequenced in a study of Ad26.COV2.S vaccination and SARS-CoV-2 variants. Libraries were prepared by immunoSEQ multiplex PCR; TCRdb keeps only in-frame clonotypes and omits some of them. The table lists around 320,000 clones, 85% to 90% of them singletons. The treatment denotes: roughly 20 received Ad26.COV2.S at low or high dose, single or two shots; five or six received placebo; per-sample allocation not given. Day 63 following the first vaccine or placebo injection was when the samples were taken. The starting material was peripheral blood, obtained in a trial of Ad26.COV2.S vaccine versus placebo. Receptors were obtained from a person aged 18-60 years who received the Ad26.COV2.S COVID-19 vaccine or a placebo.

This sequence joins TRBV7-7 and TRBJ2-7, with TRBD1 identical over 9 bases. Germline lookup yields CDR1 SSHAT and CDR2 FNYEAQ (reference sequence). Germline trimming cut 5 bases from V and 4 bases from J; bases unmatched to any gene: 9. The CDR3 runs 15 residues. CDR3 region: CASSPGQGISYEQYF. The DNA of the CDR3 is TGTGCCAGCAGCCCCGGACAGGGGATTTCTTACGAGCAGTACTTC.

This clone appeared once. The V gene is TRBV19, the J gene TRBJ1-3; D perhaps matches TRBD1 (5 bases). CDR1 and CDR2 from the germline V gene are LNHDA and SQIVND (reference sequence). Trimming removed 6 bases at V and 0 bases at J, with 15 bases between. The CDR3 sequence is 16 residues long. The CDR3 here is CASRSGPIYSGNTIYF. The CDR3 DNA is TGTGCCAGTAGGTCGGGGCCGATCTACTCTGGAAACACCATATATTTT.

This chain joins TRBV19 and TRBJ1-2, with TRBD1 identical over 10 bases. Germline values: CDR1 LNHDA, CDR2 SQIVND (reference sequence). The CDR3 length is 14 residues. The junction had 7 bases not matched to a gene; V was cut back by 5 bases and J by 7 bases. Written as DNA, the CDR3 is TGTGCCAGTAGTGGCCGGGACAGGGGATTTGGCTACACCTTC. It is translated as CASSGRDRGFGYTF.

The chain carries TRBV5-6 and TRBJ1-1; maybe TRBD1 (6 bases). V was cut by 1 base and J by 5 bases, with 15 bases left in between. The CDR3 contains 15 residues. Germline V gene lookup returns CDR1 SGHDT and CDR2 YYEEEE. The CDR3 loop reads CASSLTPGVGTEAFF. The DNA for the CDR3 is TGTGCCAGCAGCTTGACCCCAGGGGTTGGGACTGAAGCTTTCTTT.

The chain is built from TRBV11-2 and TRBJ2-1; no firm D call. Trimming left V 3 bases short and J 4 bases short, with 7 bases between. CDR1 and CDR2 from the germline V gene are SGHAT and FQNNGV. The CDR3 spans 13 residues. The CDR3 sequence: CASSLDLYNEQFF. The CDR3 nucleotides read TGTGCCAGCAGCTTGGACCTTTACAATGAGCAGTTCTTC.